This is a list of T cell receptor beta chains from one sample in a study of T cell repertoires in cytomegalovirus infection. These TCRs are of unknown antigen specificity. One entry per CDR3 protein, called by TCRdb with MiXCR from the reads. The sample holds about 900,000 distinct CDR3 sequences; around 29% are singletons and the top ten take roughly an eighth. The input for sequencing was cultured CD8+ T cells from PBMCs, taken from culture after CMV antigen stimulation. All receptors come from a human donor in good health (CMV status not recorded). Some clones in this sample may be carry-over from other donors' samples. CDR3s include the opening cysteine and the closing phenylalanine or tryptophan. A D gene is named only where the DNA matches it firmly. Not all rows give a size; the values are once, few, many and, for expanded clones, a class.

V gene	D gene	J gene	clone size	CDR3 protein	CDR3 DNA
TRBV7-9	-	TRBJ1-2	few	CASSRYRDIGYTF	TGTGCCAGCAGCCGTTACAGGGACATCGGCTACACCTTC
TRBV7-9	-	TRBJ1-5	few	CASSLYSEDQPQHF	TGTGCCAGCAGCCTTTACAGTGAGGATCAGCCCCAGCATTTT
TRBV7-6	-	TRBJ2-1	few	CASSLEGADSYNEQFF	TGTGCCAGCAGCTTAGAAGGGGCAGACTCCTACAATGAGCAGTTCTTC
TRBV4-3	-	TRBJ1-6	-	CASSQDRGYNSPLHF	TGCGCCAGCAGCCAAGATCGGGGTTATAATTCACCCCTCCACTTT
TRBV6-1	TRBD1	TRBJ1-1	-	CASSLQGERTEAFF	TGTGCCAGCAGTTTACAGGGGGAAAGGACTGAAGCTTTCTTT
TRBV6-4	TRBD2	TRBJ2-1	-	CASSDSGAGGLYNEQFF	TGTGCCAGCAGTGACTCCGGGGCGGGGGGCCTGTACAATGAGCAGTTCTTC
TRBV19	TRBD1	TRBJ1-2	few	CASWTGIYGYTF	TGTGCCAGTTGGACAGGAATCTATGGCTACACCTTC
TRBV11-2	TRBD2	TRBJ2-1	-	CASSSSTSMINEQFF	TGTGCCAGCAGCTCCTCGACTAGCATGATTAATGAGCAGTTCTTC
TRBV2	-	TRBJ1-2	-	CASSGGEALLVYGYTF	TGTGCCAGCAGTGGTGGGGAGGCGCTACTCGTCTATGGCTACACCTTC
TRBV2	-	TRBJ2-5	few	CASRQPKETQYF	TGTGCCAGCAGACAACCTAAAGAGACCCAGTACTTC
TRBV13	-	TRBJ2-3	few	CASSLFQGGITDTQYF	TGTGCCAGCAGTTTATTTCAGGGAGGAATAACAGATACGCAGTATTTT
TRBV11-2	-	TRBJ2-3	-	CASSSKEGADTDTQYF	TGTGCCAGCAGCTCGAAGGAGGGGGCCGACACAGATACGCAGTATTTT
TRBV4-1	TRBD1	TRBJ1-1	-	CASSQALGQAEAFF	TGCGCCAGCAGCCAAGCATTGGGACAGGCTGAAGCTTTCTTT
TRBV11-3	-	TRBJ1-1	-	CASSEARYTEAFF	TGTGCCAGCAGCGAGGCCCGTTACACTGAAGCTTTCTTT
TRBV2	TRBD1	TRBJ2-7	-	CASSLFGQGAYEQYF	TGTGCCAGCAGTCTCTTCGGACAGGGAGCCTACGAGCAGTACTTC
TRBV7-9	-	TRBJ1-3	few	CASSSPWDTSSGNTIYF	TGTGCCAGCAGCTCTCCTTGGGACACCAGCTCTGGAAACACCATATATTTT
TRBV7-2	-	TRBJ1-3	many	CASSPTRGTLSNTIYF	TGTGCCAGCAGCCCCACAAGGGGGACCCTTTCCAACACCATATATTTT
TRBV18	TRBD1	TRBJ1-4	few	CASSRQGRNEKLFF	TGTGCCAGCTCACGACAGGGCAGGAATGAAAAACTGTTTTTT
TRBV27	-	TRBJ1-2	few	CASSSIPRKGGSDTF	TGTGCCAGCAGTTCAATACCCCGGAAGGGGGGGTCGGACACCTTC
TRBV7-9	-	TRBJ2-3	-	CASSGQWMADTQYF	TGTGCCAGCTCGGGCCAGTGGATGGCAGATACGCAGTATTTT
TRBV7-9	-	TRBJ2-2	-	CATSRQWNTGELFF	TGTGCCACCTCGCGACAGTGGAACACCGGGGAGCTGTTTTTT
TRBV12-3/TRBV12-4	-	TRBJ2-1	few	CASSPGRGGLTPNEQFF	TGTGCCAGCAGTCCGGGAAGGGGGGGCCTCACCCCCAATGAGCAGTTCTTC
TRBV4-1	TRBD1	TRBJ1-1	few	CASSPLPGGTEAFF	TGCGCCAGCAGCCCCCTCCCAGGGGGCACTGAAGCTTTCTTT
TRBV27	-	TRBJ1-5	-	CACSWHINQPQHF	TGTGCCTGCAGCTGGCATATAAATCAGCCCCAGCATTTT
TRBV7-6	TRBD2	TRBJ2-1	-	CASSFPGGGPDNEQFF	TGTGCCAGCAGCTTTCCGGGGGGGGGGCCGGACAATGAGCAGTTCTTC
TRBV7-6	TRBD2	TRBJ2-2	-	CASSLTSGGGGELFF	TGTGCCAGCAGCTTAACAAGCGGGGGCGGCGGGGAGCTGTTTTTT
TRBV2	TRBD2	TRBJ2-1	-	CASRPSGAEYNEQFF	TGTGCCAGCAGGCCTAGCGGGGCGGAATACAATGAGCAGTTCTTC
TRBV19	-	TRBJ1-2	-	CASSIEDGPPIYGYTF	TGTGCCAGTAGTATTGAAGACGGACCCCCTATCTATGGCTACACCTTC
TRBV6-1	-	TRBJ1-1	few	CASHIGIQNTEAFF	TGTGCCAGCCATATTGGGATTCAGAACACTGAAGCTTTCTTT
TRBV7-9	-	TRBJ2-5	-	CASSSQGLRGTQYF	TGTGCCAGCAGCAGCCAGGGATTGCGCGGGACCCAGTACTTC
TRBV19	-	TRBJ2-2	few	CASSISGGGELFF	TGTGCCAGTAGTATTTCGGGCGGCGGGGAGCTGTTTTTT
TRBV7-2	TRBD1	TRBJ1-1	many	CASSYNRGANTEAFF	TGTGCCAGCAGCTACAACAGGGGCGCTAACACTGAAGCTTTCTTT
TRBV9	-	TRBJ1-1	once	CASSARSGDTEAFF	TGTGCCAGCAGCGCCCGTTCAGGGGACACTGAAGCTTTCTTT
TRBV9	-	TRBJ2-7	-	CASSVDPPGEQYF	TGTGCCAGCAGCGTAGATCCCCCAGGCGAGCAGTACTTC
TRBV6-6	TRBD2	TRBJ2-1	-	CASSYSGGDDDEQFF	TGTGCCAGCAGTTACTCGGGGGGGGACGACGATGAGCAGTTCTTC
TRBV7-6	TRBD2	TRBJ2-1	once	CVSTPGGDNEQFF	TGTGTCAGCACCCCGGGGGGAGACAATGAGCAGTTCTTC
TRBV7-8	-	TRBJ1-1	few	CASSLEDSMNTEAFF	TGTGCCAGCAGCTTAGAAGACAGTATGAACACTGAAGCTTTCTTT
TRBV7-8	-	TRBJ2-3	many	CASSLASTYVDTQYF	TGTGCCAGCAGCTTAGCGTCGACATACGTTGATACGCAGTATTTT
TRBV27	-	TRBJ2-7	few	CASSLTILRQAYEQYF	TGTGCCAGCAGTTTGACCATCCTACGGCAGGCCTACGAGCAGTACTTC
TRBV14	TRBD2	TRBJ2-5	-	CASSQGRTSRETQYF	TGTGCCAGCAGCCAAGGGAGGACTAGCAGGGAGACCCAGTACTTC
TRBV19	-	TRBJ1-2	-	CASSGPERANYGYTF	TGTGCCAGTAGTGGGCCCGAAAGAGCTAACTATGGCTACACCTTC
TRBV6-5	TRBD1	TRBJ2-6	many	CASSIDRGISGANVLTF	TGTGCCAGCAGTATTGACAGGGGGATTTCTGGGGCCAACGTCCTGACTTTC
TRBV24-1	-	TRBJ2-3	-	CATSDSRGARSVTDTQYF	TGTGCCACCAGTGATTCCCGGGGGGCCCGATCAGTCACAGATACGCAGTATTTT
TRBV20-1	-	TRBJ1-2	-	CSAREPGYTF	TGCAGTGCTAGGGAGCCTGGCTACACCTTC
TRBV7-6	-	TRBJ2-6	few	CASSFYPGANVLTF	TGTGCCAGCAGCTTTTATCCCGGGGCCAACGTCCTGACTTTC
TRBV7-6	TRBD1	TRBJ1-5	few	CASQPGQGNQPQHF	TGTGCCAGCCAACCGGGACAGGGGAATCAGCCCCAGCATTTT
TRBV11-2	-	TRBJ2-2	few	CASSLKPRQFNTGELFF	TGTGCCAGCAGCTTAAAACCCAGGCAGTTTAACACCGGGGAGCTGTTTTTT
TRBV5-6	-	TRBJ1-5	-	CASSPRRGLGNQPQHF	TGTGCCAGCAGCCCACGTCGGGGGTTGGGCAATCAGCCCCAGCATTTT
TRBV10-2	TRBD2	TRBJ2-1	-	CTSSESRGGDEQFF	TGCACCAGCAGTGAGTCGCGGGGGGGTGATGAGCAGTTCTTC
TRBV6-6	-	TRBJ1-4	few	CASTTGQGREKLFF	TGTGCCAGCACCACAGGGCAGGGAAGGGAAAAACTGTTTTTT
TRBV19	-	TRBJ1-2	-	CASTVRAGEFNYGYTF	TGTGCCAGTACGGTCAGGGCAGGCGAATTTAACTATGGCTACACCTTC